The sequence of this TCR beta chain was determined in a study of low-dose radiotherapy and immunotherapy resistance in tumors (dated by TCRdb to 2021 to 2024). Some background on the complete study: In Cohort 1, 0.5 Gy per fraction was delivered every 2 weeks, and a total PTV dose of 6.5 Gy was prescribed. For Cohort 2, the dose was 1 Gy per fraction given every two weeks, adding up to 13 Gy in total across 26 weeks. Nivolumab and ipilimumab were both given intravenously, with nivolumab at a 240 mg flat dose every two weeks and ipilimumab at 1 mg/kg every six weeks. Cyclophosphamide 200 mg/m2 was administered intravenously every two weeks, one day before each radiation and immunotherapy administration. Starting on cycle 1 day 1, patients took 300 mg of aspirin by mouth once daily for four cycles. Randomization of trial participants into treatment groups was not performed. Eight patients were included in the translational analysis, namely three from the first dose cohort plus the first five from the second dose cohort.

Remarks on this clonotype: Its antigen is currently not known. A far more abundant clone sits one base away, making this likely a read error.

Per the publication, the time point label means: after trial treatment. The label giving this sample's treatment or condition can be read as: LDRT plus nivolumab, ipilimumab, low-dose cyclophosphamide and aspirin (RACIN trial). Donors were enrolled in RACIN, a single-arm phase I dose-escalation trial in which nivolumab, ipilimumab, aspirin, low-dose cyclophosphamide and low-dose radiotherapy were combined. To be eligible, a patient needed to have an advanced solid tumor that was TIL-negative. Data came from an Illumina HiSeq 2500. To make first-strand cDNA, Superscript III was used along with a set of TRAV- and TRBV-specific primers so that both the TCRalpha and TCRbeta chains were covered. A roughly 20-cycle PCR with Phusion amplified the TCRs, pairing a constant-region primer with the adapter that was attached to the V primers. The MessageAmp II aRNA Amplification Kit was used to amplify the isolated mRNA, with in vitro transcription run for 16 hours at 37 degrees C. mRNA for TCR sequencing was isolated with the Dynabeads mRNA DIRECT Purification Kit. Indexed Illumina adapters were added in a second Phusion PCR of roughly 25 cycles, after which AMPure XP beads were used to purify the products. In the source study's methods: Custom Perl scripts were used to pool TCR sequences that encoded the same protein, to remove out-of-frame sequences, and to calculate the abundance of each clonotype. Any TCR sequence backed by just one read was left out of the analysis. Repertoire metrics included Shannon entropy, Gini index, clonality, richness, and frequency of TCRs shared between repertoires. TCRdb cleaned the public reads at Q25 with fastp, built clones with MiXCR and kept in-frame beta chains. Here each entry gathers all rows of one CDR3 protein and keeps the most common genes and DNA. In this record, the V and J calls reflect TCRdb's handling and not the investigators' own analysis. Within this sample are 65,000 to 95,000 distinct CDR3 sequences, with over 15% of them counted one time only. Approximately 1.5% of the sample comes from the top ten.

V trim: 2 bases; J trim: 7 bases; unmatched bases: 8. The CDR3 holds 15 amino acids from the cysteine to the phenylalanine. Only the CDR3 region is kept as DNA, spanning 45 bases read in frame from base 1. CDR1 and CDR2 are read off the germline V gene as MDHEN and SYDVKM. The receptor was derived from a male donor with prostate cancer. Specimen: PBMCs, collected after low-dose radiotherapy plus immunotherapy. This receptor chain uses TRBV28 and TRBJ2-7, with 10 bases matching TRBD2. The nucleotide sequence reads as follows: TGTGCCAGCAGTTTAGCCCTAGCGGGAGTAAATGAGCAGTACTTC. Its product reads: CASSLALAGVNEQYF.